This record looks at one T cell receptor beta chain sequence and its context. The data are from a study of blood T cell repertoires in COVID-19. Study-level background: Specimens from acute and convalescent COVID-19 originated in the United States, Italy and Spain. The analysed material was cDNA or gDNA that came from T cells, B-cell-depleted T cells, or PBMCs.

Per the original methods: From reference gene primer amplification, estimates of nucleated cell counts were derived. Sequencing used immunoSEQ multiplex PCR; TCRdb keeps in-frame clones, though not all of them. D and trimming come from the DNA, and the V and J calls and clone size come from that table. In the table there are 110,000 to 150,000 clones, around 85% of which are singletons. This clonotype was sampled from a man aged 50-59 years with acute or convalescent COVID-19. Input material: peripheral blood.

The CDR3 sequence is CASNRGRGNYGYTF. DNA for the CDR3: TGTGCCTCCAACCGGGGCAGGGGGAACTATGGCTACACCTTC. The chain couples TRBV30 to TRBJ1-2; 7 positions agree with TRBD1. The CDR3 is made up of 14 amino acids. The V gene end was trimmed by 7 bases and the J gene end by 2 bases; junction bases not matched to a gene: 10. The germline gives CDR1 GTSNPN, CDR2 SVGIG (reference sequence).